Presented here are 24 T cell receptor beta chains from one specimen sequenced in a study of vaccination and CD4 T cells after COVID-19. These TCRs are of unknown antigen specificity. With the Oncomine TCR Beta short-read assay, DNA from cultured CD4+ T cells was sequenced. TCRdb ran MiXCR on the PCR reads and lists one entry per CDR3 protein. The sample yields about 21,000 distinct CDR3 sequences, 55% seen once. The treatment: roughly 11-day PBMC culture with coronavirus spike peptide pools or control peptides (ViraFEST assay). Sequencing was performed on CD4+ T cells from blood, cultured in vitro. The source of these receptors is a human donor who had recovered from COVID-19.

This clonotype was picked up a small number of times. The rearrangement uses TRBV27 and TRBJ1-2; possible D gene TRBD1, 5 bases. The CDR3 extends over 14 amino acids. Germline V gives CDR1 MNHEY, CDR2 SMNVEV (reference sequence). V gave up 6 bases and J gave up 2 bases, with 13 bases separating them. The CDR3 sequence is CASSTGNINYGYTF. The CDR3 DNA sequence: TGTGCCAGCAGCACAGGAAACATAAACTATGGCTACACCTTC.

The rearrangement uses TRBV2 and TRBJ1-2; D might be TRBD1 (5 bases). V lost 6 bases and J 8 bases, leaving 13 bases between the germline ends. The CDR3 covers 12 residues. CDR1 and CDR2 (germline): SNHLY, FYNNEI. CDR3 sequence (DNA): TGTGCCAGCAGGGGACTGGTCGGGGGCTACACCTTC. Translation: CASRGLVGGYTF.

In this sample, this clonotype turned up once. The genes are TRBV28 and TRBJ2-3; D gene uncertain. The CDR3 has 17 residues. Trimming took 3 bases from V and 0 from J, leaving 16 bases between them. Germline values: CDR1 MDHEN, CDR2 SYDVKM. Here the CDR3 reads CASSFEALVASTDTQYF. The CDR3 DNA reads TGTGCCAGCAGTTTTGAGGCGCTAGTCGCGAGCACAGATACGCAGTATTTT.

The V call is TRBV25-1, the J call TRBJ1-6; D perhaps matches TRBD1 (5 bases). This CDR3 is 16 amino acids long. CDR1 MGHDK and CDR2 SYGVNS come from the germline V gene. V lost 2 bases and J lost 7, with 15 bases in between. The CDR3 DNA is TGTGCCAGCAGTGAAAGTGGGCACAGGCCCAATTCACCCCTCCACTTT. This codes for CASSESGHRPNSPLHF.

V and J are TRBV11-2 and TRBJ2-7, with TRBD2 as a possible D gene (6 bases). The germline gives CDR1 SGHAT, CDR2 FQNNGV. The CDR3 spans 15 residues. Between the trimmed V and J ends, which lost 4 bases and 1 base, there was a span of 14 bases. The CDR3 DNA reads TGTGCCAGCAGCTCCTATAAGACTAGTTCCTACGAGCAGTACTTC. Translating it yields CASSSYKTSSYEQYF.

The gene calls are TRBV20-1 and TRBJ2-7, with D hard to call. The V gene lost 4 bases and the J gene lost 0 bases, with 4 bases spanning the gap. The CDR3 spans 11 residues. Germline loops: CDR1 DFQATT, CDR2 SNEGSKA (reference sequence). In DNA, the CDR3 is TGCAGTGCTAAGCCCTCCTACGAGCAGTACTTC. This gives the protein CSAKPSYEQYF.

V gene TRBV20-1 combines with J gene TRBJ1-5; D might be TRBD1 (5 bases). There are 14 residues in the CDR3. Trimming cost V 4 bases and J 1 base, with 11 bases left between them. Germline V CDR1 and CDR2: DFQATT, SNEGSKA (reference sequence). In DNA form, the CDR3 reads TGCAGTGCTAAACTCAGGGCAAGCAATCAGCCCCAGCATTTT. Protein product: CSAKLRASNQPQHF.

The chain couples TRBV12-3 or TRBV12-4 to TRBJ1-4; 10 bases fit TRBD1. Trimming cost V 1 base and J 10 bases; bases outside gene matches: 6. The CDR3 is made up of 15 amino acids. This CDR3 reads CASSLEPGQGTKLFF. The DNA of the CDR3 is TGTGCCAGCAGTTTAGAACCGGGACAGGGGACAAAACTGTTTTTT.

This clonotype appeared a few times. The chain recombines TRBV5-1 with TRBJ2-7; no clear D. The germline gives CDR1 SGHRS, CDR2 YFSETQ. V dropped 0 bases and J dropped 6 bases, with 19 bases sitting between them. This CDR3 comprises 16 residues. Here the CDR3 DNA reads TGCGCCAGCAGCTTGGGCCCAGGTGGTGGCTTCGGCGAGCAGTACTTC. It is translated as CASSLGPGGGFGEQYF.

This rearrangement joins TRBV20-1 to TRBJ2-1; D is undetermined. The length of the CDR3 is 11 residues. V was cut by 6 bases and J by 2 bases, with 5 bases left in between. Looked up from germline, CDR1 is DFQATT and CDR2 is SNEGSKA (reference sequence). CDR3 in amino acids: CSAGPYNEQFF. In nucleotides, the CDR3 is TGCAGTGCAGGGCCCTACAATGAGCAGTTCTTC.

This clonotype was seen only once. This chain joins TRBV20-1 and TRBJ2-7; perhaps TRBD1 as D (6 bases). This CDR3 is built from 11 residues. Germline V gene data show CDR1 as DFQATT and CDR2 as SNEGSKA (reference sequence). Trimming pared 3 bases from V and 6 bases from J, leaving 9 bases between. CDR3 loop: CSASGRGEQYF. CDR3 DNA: TGCAGTGCTAGTGGCAGGGGCGAGCAGTACTTC.

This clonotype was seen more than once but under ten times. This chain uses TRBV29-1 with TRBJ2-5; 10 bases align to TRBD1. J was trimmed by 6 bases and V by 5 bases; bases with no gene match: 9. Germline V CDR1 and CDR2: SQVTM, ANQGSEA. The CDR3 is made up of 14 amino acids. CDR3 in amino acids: CSVHETGGLQTQYF. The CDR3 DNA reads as TGCAGCGTTCATGAGACAGGGGGCTTGCAGACCCAGTACTTC.

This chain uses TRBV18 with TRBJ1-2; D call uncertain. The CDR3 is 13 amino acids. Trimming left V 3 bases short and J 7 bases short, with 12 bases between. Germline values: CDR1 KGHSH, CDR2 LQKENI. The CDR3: CASSPKDNVGYTF. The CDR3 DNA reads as TGTGCCAGCTCACCCAAAGACAATGTTGGCTACACCTTC.

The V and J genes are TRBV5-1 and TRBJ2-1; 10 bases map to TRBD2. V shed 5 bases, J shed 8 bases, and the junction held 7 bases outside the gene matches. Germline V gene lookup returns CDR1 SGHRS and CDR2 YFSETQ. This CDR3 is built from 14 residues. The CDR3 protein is CASRGLLAGYEQFF. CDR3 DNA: TGCGCCAGCAGAGGCCTACTAGCGGGATATGAGCAGTTCTTC.

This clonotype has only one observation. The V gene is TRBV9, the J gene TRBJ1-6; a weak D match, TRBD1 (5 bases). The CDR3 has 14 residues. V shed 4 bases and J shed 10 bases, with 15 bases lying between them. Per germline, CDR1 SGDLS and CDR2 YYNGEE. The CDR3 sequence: CASSLYGAGSPLHF. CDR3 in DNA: TGTGCCAGCAGCCTCTATGGGGCGGGGTCACCCCTCCACTTT.

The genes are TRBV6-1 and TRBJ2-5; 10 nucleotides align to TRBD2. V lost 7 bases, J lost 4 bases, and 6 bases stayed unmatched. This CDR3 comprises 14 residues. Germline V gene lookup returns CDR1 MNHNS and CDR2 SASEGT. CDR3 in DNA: TGTGCCAGCACTAGCGGGAGTAGTGTAGAGACCCAGTACTTC. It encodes CASTSGSSVETQYF.

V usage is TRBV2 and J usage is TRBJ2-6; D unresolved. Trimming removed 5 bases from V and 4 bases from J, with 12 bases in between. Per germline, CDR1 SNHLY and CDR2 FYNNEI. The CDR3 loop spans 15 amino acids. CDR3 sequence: CASSFVTSGANVLTF. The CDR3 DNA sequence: TGTGCCAGCAGTTTCGTCACATCAGGGGCCAACGTCCTGACTTTC.

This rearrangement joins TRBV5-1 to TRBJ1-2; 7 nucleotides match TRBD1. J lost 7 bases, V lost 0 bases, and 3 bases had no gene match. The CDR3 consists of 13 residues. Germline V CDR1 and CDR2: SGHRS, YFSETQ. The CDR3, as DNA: TGCGCCAGCAGCTTGGCCACAGGGGTTGGCTACACCTTC. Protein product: CASSLATGVGYTF.

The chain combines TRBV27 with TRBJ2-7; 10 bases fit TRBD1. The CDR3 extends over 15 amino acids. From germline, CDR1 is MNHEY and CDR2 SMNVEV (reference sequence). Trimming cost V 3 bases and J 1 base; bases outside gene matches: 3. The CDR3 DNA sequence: TGTGCCAGCAGTTTCGGGACAGGGGTTTCCTACGAGCAGTACTTC. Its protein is CASSFGTGVSYEQYF.

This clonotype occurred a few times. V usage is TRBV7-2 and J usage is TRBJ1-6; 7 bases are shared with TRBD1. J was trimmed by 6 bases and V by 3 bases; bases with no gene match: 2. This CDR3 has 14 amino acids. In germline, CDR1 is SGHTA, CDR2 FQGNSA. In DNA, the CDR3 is TGTGCCAGCAGCTTCCGACAGGGTAATTCACCCCTCCACTTT. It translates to CASSFRQGNSPLHF. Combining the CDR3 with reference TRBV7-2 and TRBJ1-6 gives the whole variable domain GAGVSQSPSNKVTEKGKDVELRCDPISGHTALYWYRQSLGQGLEFLIYFQGNSAPDKSGLPSDRFSAERTGGSVSTLTIQRTQQEDSAVYLCASSFRQGNSPLHFGNGTRLTVT.

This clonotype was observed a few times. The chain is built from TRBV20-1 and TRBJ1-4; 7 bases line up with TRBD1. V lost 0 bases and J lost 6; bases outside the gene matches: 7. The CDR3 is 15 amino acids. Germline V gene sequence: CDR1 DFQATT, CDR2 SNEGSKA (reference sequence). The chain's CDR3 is CSARDRAGGHEKLFF. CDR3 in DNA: TGCAGTGCTAGAGATCGGGCAGGGGGTCATGAAAAACTGTTTTTT.

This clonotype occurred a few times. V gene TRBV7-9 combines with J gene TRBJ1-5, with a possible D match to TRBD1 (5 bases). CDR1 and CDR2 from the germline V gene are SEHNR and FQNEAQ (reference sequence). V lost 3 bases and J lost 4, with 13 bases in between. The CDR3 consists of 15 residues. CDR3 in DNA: TGTGCCAGCAGCTTGGCCCAGGGACGTAATCAGCCCCAGCATTTT. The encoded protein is CASSLAQGRNQPQHF.

This CDR3 reads CASSHGSMNTEAFF. The CDR3 nucleotides are TGTGCCAGCAGCCACGGGAGTATGAACACTGAAGCTTTCTTT. This rearrangement joins TRBV4-2 to TRBJ1-1, with D unresolved. Germline V lookup: CDR1 LGHNA, CDR2 YNFKEQ. This CDR3 region has 14 residues. Between the trimmed V and J ends, which lost 3 bases and 0 bases, there was a span of 8 bases.

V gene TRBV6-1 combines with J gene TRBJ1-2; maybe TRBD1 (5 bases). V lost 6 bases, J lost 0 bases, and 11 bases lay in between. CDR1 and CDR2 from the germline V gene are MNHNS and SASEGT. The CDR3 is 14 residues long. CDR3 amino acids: CASSGHIANYGYTF. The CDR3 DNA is TGTGCCAGCAGCGGACACATAGCTAACTATGGCTACACCTTC.